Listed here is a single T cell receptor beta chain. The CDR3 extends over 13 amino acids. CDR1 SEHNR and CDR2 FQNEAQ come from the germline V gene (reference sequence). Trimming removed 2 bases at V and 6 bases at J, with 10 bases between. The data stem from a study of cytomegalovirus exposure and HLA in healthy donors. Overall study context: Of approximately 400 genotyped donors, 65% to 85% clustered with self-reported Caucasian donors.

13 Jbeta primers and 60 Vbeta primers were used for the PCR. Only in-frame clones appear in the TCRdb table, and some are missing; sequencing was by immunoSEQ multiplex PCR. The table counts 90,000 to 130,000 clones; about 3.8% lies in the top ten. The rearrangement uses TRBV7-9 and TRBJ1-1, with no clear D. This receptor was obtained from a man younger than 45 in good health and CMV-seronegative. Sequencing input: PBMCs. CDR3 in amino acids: CASSLLQQAEAFF. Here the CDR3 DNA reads TGTGCCAGCAGCTTATTACAGCAAGCTGAAGCTTTCTTT.